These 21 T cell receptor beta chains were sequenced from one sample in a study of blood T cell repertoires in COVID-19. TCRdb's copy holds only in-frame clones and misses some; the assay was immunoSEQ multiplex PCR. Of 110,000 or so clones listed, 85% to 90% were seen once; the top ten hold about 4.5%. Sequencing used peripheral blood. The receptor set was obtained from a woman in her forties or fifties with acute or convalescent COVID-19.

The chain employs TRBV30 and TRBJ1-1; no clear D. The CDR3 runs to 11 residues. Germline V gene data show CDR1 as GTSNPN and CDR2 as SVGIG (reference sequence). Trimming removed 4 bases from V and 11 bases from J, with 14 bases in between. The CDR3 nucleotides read TGTGCCTGGATTCACCCGGGAGGGGCTTTCTTT. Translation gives CAWIHPGGAFF.

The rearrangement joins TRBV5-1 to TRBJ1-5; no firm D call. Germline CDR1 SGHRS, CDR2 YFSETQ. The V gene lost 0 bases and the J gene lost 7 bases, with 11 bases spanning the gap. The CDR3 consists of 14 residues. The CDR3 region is CASSLGGSGQPQHF. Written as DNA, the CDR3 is TGCGCCAGCAGCTTGGGCGGTTCGGGGCAGCCCCAGCATTTT.

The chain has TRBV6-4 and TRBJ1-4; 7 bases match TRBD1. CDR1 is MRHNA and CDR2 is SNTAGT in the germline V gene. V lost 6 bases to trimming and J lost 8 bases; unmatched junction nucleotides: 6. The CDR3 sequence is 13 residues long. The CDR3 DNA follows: TGTGCCAGCAGGAAACAGGGGCCGGAAAAACTGTTTTTT. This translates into CASRKQGPEKLFF.

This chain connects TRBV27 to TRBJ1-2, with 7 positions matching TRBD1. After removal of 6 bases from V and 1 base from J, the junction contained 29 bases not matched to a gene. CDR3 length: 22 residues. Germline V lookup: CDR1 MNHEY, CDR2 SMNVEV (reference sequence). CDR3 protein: CASRVGRRPKQGVRQGNYGYTF. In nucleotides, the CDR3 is TGTGCCAGCAGAGTTGGACGAAGACCCAAACAGGGAGTTCGACAGGGTAACTATGGCTACACCTTC.

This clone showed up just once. As DNA, the CDR3 is TGTGCCAGCAATCCAGACGCGAGAGGGGAAAAACTGTTTTTT. This sequence encodes CASNPDARGEKLFF. This chain links TRBV6-5 with TRBJ1-4; no clear D. The germline CDR1 and CDR2 sequences are MNHEY and SVGAGI. The V and J ends lost 7 bases and 8 bases respectively, with 17 bases between them. The CDR3 spans 14 residues.

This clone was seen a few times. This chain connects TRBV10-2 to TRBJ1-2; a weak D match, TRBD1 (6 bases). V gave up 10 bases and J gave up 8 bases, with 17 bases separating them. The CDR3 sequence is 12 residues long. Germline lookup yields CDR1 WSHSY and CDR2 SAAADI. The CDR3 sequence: CATSTGGPGYTF. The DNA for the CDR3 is TGCGCCACCTCGACGGGGGGCCCAGGCTACACCTTC.

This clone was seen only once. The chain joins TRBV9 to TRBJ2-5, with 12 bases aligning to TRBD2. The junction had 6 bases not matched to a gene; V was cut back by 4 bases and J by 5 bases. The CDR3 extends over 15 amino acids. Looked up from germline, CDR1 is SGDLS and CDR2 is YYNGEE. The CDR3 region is CASSSRLAGEETQYF. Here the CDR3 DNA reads TGTGCCAGCAGCTCAAGACTAGCGGGAGAGGAGACCCAGTACTTC. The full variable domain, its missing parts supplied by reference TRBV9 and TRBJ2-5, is DSGVTQTPKHLITATGQRVTLRCSPRSGDLSVYWYQQSLDQGLQFLIQYYNGEERAKGNILERFSAQQFPDLHSELNLSSLELGDSALYFCASSSRLAGEETQYFGPGTRLLVL.

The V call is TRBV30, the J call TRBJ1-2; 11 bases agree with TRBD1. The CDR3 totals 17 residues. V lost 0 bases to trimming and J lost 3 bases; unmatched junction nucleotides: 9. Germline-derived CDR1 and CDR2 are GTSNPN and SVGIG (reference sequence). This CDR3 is CAWSVSGQGARHYGYTF. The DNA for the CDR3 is TGTGCCTGGAGTGTAAGCGGACAGGGGGCGAGGCACTATGGCTACACCTTC.

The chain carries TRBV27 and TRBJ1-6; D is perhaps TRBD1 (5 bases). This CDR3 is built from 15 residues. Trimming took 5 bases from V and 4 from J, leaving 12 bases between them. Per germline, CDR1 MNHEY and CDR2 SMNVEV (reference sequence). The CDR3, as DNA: TGTGCCAGCAGTGAAGGGACTGGGTATAATTCACCCCTCCACTTT. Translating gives CASSEGTGYNSPLHF.

The CDR3 is CASRGRQGRTEAFF. CDR3 nucleotide sequence: TGTGCCAGCAGAGGACGACAGGGAAGGACTGAAGCTTTCTTT. This sequence joins TRBV6-5 and TRBJ1-1; the match to TRBD1 covers 7 bases. V was clipped by 6 bases and J by 5 bases; unmatched bases: 9. In germline, CDR1 is MNHEY, CDR2 SVGAGI. CDR3 length: 14 residues.

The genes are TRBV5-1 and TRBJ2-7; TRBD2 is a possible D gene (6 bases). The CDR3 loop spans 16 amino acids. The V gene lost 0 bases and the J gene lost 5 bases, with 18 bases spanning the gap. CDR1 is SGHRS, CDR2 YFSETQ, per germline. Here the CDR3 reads CASSLEGPGGSNEQYF. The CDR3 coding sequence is TGCGCCAGCAGCTTGGAAGGACCTGGGGGGTCCAACGAGCAGTACTTC.

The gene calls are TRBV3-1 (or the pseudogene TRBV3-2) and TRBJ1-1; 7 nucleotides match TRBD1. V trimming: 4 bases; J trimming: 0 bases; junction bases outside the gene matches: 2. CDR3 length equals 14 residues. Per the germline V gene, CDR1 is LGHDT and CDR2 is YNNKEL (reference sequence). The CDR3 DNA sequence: TGTGCCAGCAGCCCACAGGGGATGAACACTGAAGCTTTCTTT. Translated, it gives CASSPQGMNTEAFF.

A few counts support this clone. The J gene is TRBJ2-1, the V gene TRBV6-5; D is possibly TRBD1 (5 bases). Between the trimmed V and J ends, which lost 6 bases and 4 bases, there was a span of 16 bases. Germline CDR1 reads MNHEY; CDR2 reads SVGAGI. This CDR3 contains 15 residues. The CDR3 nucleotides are TGTGCCAGCAGCCTAATGGGGCAGCCATACAATGAGCAGTTCTTC. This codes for CASSLMGQPYNEQFF.

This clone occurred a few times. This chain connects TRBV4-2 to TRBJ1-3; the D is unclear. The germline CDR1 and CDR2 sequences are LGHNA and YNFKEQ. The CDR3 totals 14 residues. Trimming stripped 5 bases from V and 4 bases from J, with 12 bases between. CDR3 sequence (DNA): TGTGCCAGCAGCGCTGAGGGTCGCGGAAACACCATATATTTT. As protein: CASSAEGRGNTIYF.

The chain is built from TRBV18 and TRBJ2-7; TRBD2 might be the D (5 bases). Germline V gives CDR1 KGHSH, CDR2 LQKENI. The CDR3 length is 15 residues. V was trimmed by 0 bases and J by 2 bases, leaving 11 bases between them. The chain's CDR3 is CASSPPVGAPYEQYF. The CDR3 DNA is TGTGCCAGCTCACCACCGGTGGGAGCCCCCTACGAGCAGTACTTC.

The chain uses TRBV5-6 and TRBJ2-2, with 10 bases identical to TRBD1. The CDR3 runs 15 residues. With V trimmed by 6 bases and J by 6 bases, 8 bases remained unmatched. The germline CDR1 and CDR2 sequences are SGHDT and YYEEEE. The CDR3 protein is CASIPTGGASGELFF. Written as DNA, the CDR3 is TGTGCCAGCATCCCGACAGGGGGCGCTTCCGGGGAGCTGTTTTTT.

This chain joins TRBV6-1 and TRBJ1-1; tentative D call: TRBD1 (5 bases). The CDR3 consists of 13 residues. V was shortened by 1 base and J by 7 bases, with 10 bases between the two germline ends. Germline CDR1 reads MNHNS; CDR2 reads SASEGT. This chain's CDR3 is CASSEGSQGEAFF. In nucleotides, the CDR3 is TGTGCCAGCAGTGAAGGAAGTCAGGGTGAAGCTTTCTTT.

CDR3 DNA sequence: TGTGCCTCTTGGGGGGTTACCGGGGAGCTGTTTTTT. Amino acid sequence: CASWGVTGELFF. The J gene is TRBJ2-2, the V gene TRBV3-1 (or the pseudogene TRBV3-2); D possibly corresponds to TRBD2 (6 bases). The CDR3 extends over 12 amino acids. Germline loops: CDR1 LGHDT, CDR2 YNNKEL (reference sequence). The V and J ends lost 11 bases and 5 bases respectively, with 12 bases between them.

CDR3 DNA: TGTGCCAGCAGTGAAGCAGGGGCTGCTGGAAACACCATATATTTT. Translated, it gives CASSEAGAAGNTIYF. The chain carries TRBV6-1 and TRBJ1-3, with a possible D match to TRBD1 (5 bases). Germline V gene lookup returns CDR1 MNHNS and CDR2 SASEGT. The CDR3 has 15 amino acids. The V and J ends lost 0 bases and 2 bases respectively, with 8 bases between them.

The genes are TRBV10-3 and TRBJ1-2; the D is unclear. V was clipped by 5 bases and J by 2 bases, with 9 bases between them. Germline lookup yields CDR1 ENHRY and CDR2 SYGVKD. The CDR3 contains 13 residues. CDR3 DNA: TGTGCCATCAGTCTCGACATCAACTATGGCTACACCTTC. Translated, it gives CAISLDINYGYTF.

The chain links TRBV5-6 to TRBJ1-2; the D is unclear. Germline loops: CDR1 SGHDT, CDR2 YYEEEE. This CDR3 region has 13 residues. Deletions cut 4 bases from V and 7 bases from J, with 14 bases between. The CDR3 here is CASSIDTSLGYTF. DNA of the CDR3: TGTGCCAGCAGCATAGACACTTCCCTTGGCTACACCTTC.